Each of the 22 T cell receptor beta chains below was sequenced from the same sample in a study of T-cell memory formation after mild COVID-19. TCRdb independently ran MiXCR on the 5' RACE reads; one entry per CDR3 protein. Found here are under 350,000 distinct CDR3 sequences, under 20% of them singletons; the top ten hold roughly 24%. The sequencing sample was made of PBMCs or a T cell subset sorted from them (not recorded which). These receptors were obtained from a man between 18 and 29 years old who had mild COVID-19 (a few samples of this study predate the infection). Cell type and time point are not known.

This clonotype has just a few counts. The chain couples TRBV7-2 to TRBJ2-3; D is perhaps TRBD1 or TRBD2 (5 bases each). Per the germline V gene, CDR1 is SGHTA and CDR2 is FQGNSA. With 2 bases removed from V and 6 bases from J, the gap between germline ends came to 18 bases. This CDR3 comprises 16 residues. The CDR3 DNA reads TGTGCCAGCAGCTTAAGGTCGGGACGGGGCGGGGATACGCAGTATTTT. Residues: CASSLRSGRGGDTQYF.

The chain recombines TRBV5-1 with TRBJ2-7; TRBD1 matches 8 bases. Per germline, CDR1 SGHRS and CDR2 YFSETQ. The CDR3 covers 14 residues. V was clipped by 2 bases and J by 2 bases; unmatched bases: 3. Here the CDR3 reads CASSLQGGTYEQYF. CDR3 nucleotides: TGCGCCAGCAGCTTACAGGGGGGAACCTACGAGCAGTACTTC.

In this sample, this clonotype turned up many times. The V call is TRBV4-3, the J call TRBJ2-1, with 8 bases fitting TRBD2. The CDR3 consists of 15 residues. V was clipped by 0 bases and J by 10 bases; unmatched bases: 8. In germline, CDR1 is LGHNA, CDR2 YSLEER. The CDR3, as DNA: TGCGCCAGCAGCCAAGATGCCCGGGGGGGGTTCGAGCAGTTCTTC. Residues: CASSQDARGGFEQFF.

This sequence joins TRBV6-5 and TRBJ2-5; D assignment may be TRBD1 or TRBD2 (5 bases each). This CDR3 spans 14 amino acids. Trimming pared 4 bases from V and 2 bases from J, leaving 11 bases between. Germline assignment: CDR1 MNHEY and CDR2 SVGAGI. CDR3 amino acids: CASSSGWGQETQYF. For the CDR3, the DNA is TGTGCCAGCAGTTCCGGGTGGGGGCAAGAGACCCAGTACTTC.

There are a few counts of this clonotype. The J gene is TRBJ1-2, the V gene TRBV5-1; TRBD1 might be the D (6 bases). Per the germline V gene, CDR1 is SGHRS and CDR2 is YFSETQ. There are 14 residues in the CDR3. Trimming cost V 7 bases and J 1 base, with 14 bases left between them. The CDR3 protein is CASSPGHFNYGYTF. The CDR3 region has the DNA TGCGCCAGCTCGCCGGGACACTTTAACTATGGCTACACCTTC.

The chain couples TRBV18 to TRBJ2-7, with a possible D match to TRBD1 (8 bases). V lost 3 bases and J 7 bases, leaving 13 bases between the germline ends. The CDR3 runs to 13 residues. CDR1 KGHSH and CDR2 LQKENI come from the germline V gene. Written as DNA, the CDR3 is TGTGCCAGCTCACCCAACAGGGGGGGAGAGCAGTACTTC. It yields the protein CASSPNRGGEQYF.

This clonotype occurred many times. This chain connects TRBV6-2 or TRBV6-3 to TRBJ2-1, with D maybe TRBD2 (6 bases). The CDR3 contains 12 residues. Trimming stripped 6 bases from V and 10 bases from J, with 13 bases between. CDR1 and CDR2 from the germline V gene are MNHEY and SVGEGT. The CDR3 sequence is CASSPGRGEQFF. DNA for the CDR3: TGTGCCAGCAGCCCGGGGCGGGGAGAGCAGTTCTTC.

The chain joins TRBV28 to TRBJ2-7; weak D call: TRBD1 (6 bases). The CDR3 sequence is 13 residues long. The germline V gene encodes CDR1 MDHEN and CDR2 SYDVKM. V lost 3 bases and J lost 3, with 9 bases in between. The CDR3 DNA reads as TGTGCCAGCAGTTTGGGCAGGGGCTACGAGCAGTACGTC. It translates to CASSLGRGYEQYV.

The chain carries TRBV19 and TRBJ2-5; D is perhaps TRBD2 (6 bases). With 2 bases removed from V and 6 bases from J, the gap between germline ends came to 16 bases. The V gene's germline CDR1 is LNHDA and CDR2 SQIVND (reference sequence). The CDR3 extends over 15 amino acids. CDR3 sequence: CASSIRETTWKTQYF. The CDR3 DNA reads as TGTGCCAGTAGTATACGGGAGACCACCTGGAAGACCCAGTACTTC.

The sample holds a few counts of this clonotype. The chain links TRBV7-9 to TRBJ2-1; TRBD2 might be the D (5 bases). The CDR3 is 16 residues long. V gave up 4 bases and J gave up 0 bases, with 13 bases separating them. Germline CDR1 and CDR2: SEHNR and FQNEAQ (reference sequence). DNA for the CDR3: TGTGCCAGCAGCTCCGGGGTCTTGAGCTCCTACAATGAGCAGTTCTTC. It translates to CASSSGVLSSYNEQFF.

The chain employs TRBV29-1 and TRBJ2-1; 8 bases are a match to TRBD1. The CDR3 is 15 amino acids. The V gene's germline CDR1 is SQVTM and CDR2 ANQGSEA. Germline trimming cut 6 bases from V and 10 bases from J; bases unmatched to any gene: 17. The CDR3 DNA reads as TGCAGCGTCCTCCACAGGGGGAAGGAGGAATTAGAGCAGTTCTTC. It specifies CSVLHRGKEELEQFF.

J is TRBJ2-1 and V is TRBV20-1; D may correspond to TRBD1 or TRBD2 (6 bases each). Trimming took 5 bases from V and 2 from J, leaving 13 bases between them. Germline V gene sequence: CDR1 DFQATT, CDR2 SNEGSKA (reference sequence). This CDR3 region has 14 residues. CDR3 nucleotide sequence: TGCAGTGCTTCCCGGGGGCCCGCCTACAATGAGCAGTTCTTC. This codes for CSASRGPAYNEQFF.

This chain links TRBV6-4 with TRBJ2-3; 13 bases align to TRBD2. Unmatched junction bases numbered 6, after V lost 2 bases and J lost 7 bases. The CDR3 consists of 16 residues. Germline CDR1 reads MRHNA; CDR2 reads SNTAGT. CDR3 nucleotides: TGTGCCAGCAGTGACCCGGGACTAGCGGGGCGAAATACGCAGTATTTT. Its translation is CASSDPGLAGRNTQYF.

A few counts support this clonotype. This chain links TRBV5-4 with TRBJ2-5, with 7 bases that match TRBD2. Germline CDR1 is SGHNT and CDR2 is YYREEE (reference sequence). With 4 bases clipped from V and 5 bases from J, the junction kept 8 bases outside the gene matches. This CDR3 has 14 residues. The CDR3 DNA sequence: TGTGCCAGCAGCCGGGGGGTCGCGGGTGAGACCCAGTACTTC. It translates to CASSRGVAGETQYF.

V usage is TRBV12-3 or TRBV12-4 and J usage is TRBJ2-5; 8 positions match TRBD2. Trimming at V came to 1 base and at J to 3 bases, leaving 7 bases not matched to a gene. The CDR3 spans 16 residues. CDR3 sequence (DNA): TGTGCCAGCAGTTTAGACGAAGGAGCGGGGGAAGAGACCCAGTACTTC. Residues: CASSLDEGAGEETQYF.

The genes are TRBV24-1 and TRBJ2-1, with a possible D match to TRBD2 (5 bases). The CDR3 totals 16 residues. Germline V gene sequence: CDR1 KGHDR, CDR2 SFDVKD. V shed 2 bases and J shed 6 bases, with 16 bases lying between them. CDR3 region: CATSDSSLHRGNEQFF. The CDR3 DNA sequence: TGTGCCACCAGTGATTCATCACTACATCGGGGCAATGAGCAGTTCTTC.

This clonotype was detected ten times or more. The chain couples TRBV10-3 to TRBJ2-1, with 8 nucleotides matching TRBD1. CDR1 and CDR2 from the germline V gene are ENHRY and SYGVKD. The V and J ends lost 4 bases and 4 bases, in that order; junction bases with no gene match: 3. This CDR3 contains 14 residues. CDR3 in DNA: TGTGCCATCAGTGTCGGGACAGGATACAATGAGCAGTTCTTC. It encodes CAISVGTGYNEQFF.

This clonotype was detected only a few times. The rearrangement joins TRBV10-3 to TRBJ2-5, with 8 nucleotides matching TRBD1. The CDR3 extends over 13 amino acids. Per germline, CDR1 ENHRY and CDR2 SYGVKD. After removal of 9 bases from V and 4 bases from J, the junction contained 7 bases not matched to a gene. DNA for the CDR3: TGTGCCATAGCCCAGGGGGCAGGAGAGACCCAGTACTTC. Protein sequence: CAIAQGAGETQYF.

This clonotype was observed a handful of times. The chain employs TRBV12-3 or TRBV12-4 and TRBJ1-1; 8 bases line up with TRBD1. After removal of 6 bases from V and 0 bases from J, the junction contained 3 bases not matched to a gene. This CDR3 is built from 14 residues. The CDR3 reads CASRGTGMNTEAFF. The CDR3, as DNA: TGTGCCAGCAGGGGGACAGGAATGAACACTGAAGCTTTCTTT.

This clonotype appeared many times. The J gene is TRBJ1-4, the V gene TRBV5-4; a possible D gene is TRBD1 (5 bases). Trimming stripped 3 bases from V and 5 bases from J, with 14 bases between. The CDR3 has 15 amino acids. Per germline, CDR1 SGHNT and CDR2 YYREEE (reference sequence). In DNA form, the CDR3 reads TGTGCCAGCAGCTCCCGGAGTAGGGGAAATGAAAAACTGTTTTTT. Translated, it gives CASSSRSRGNEKLFF.

This clonotype came up a few times. The chain joins TRBV18 to TRBJ2-7, with D uncertain. This CDR3 is 15 amino acids long. Germline V lookup: CDR1 KGHSH, CDR2 LQKENI. The V end lost 4 bases, the J end lost 1 base, and 14 bases lay between the germline ends. The CDR3 region is CASSLAGPPSYEQYF. CDR3 DNA: TGTGCCAGCTCACTGGCAGGCCCTCCTTCCTACGAGCAGTACTTC.

This clonotype turned up a few times. This chain links TRBV29-1 with TRBJ2-2; D is unresolved. CDR3 length: 11 residues. The V gene lost 4 bases and the J gene lost 8 bases, with 8 bases spanning the gap. In germline, CDR1 is SQVTM, CDR2 ANQGSEA. The CDR3, as DNA: TGCAGCGTTGTGGTTGGTGGGGAGCTGTTTTTT. This codes for CSVVVGGELFF.